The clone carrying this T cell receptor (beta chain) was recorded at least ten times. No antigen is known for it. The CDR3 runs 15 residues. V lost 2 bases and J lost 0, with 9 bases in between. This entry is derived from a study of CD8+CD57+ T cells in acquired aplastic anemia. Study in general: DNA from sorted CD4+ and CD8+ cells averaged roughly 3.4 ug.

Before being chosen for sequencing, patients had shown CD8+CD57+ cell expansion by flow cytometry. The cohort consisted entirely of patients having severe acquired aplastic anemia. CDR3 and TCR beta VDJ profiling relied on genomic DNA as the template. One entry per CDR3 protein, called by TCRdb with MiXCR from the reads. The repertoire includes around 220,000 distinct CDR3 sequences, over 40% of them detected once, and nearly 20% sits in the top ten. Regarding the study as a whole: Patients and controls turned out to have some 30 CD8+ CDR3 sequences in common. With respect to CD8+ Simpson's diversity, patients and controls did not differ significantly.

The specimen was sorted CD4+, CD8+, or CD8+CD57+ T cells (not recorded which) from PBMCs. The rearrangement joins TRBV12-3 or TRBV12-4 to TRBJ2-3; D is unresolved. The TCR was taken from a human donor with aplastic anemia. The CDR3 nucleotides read TGTGCCAGCAGTTTATCCCACTCTAGCACAGATACGCAGTATTTT. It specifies CASSLSHSSTDTQYF.